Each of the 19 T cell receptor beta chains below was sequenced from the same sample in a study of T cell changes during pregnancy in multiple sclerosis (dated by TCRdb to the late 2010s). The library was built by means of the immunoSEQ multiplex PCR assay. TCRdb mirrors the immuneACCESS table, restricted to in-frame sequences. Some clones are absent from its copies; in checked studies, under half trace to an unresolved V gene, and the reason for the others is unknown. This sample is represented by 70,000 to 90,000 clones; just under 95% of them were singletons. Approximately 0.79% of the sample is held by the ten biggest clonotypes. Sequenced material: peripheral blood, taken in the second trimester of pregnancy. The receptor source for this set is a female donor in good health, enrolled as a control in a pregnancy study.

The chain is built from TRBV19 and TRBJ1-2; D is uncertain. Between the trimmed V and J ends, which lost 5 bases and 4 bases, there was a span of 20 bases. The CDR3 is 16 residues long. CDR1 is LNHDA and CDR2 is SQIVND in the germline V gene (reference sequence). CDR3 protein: CASSSQADKALYGYTF. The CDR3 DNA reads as TGTGCCAGTAGTTCCCAGGCCGACAAGGCCCTCTATGGCTACACCTTC.

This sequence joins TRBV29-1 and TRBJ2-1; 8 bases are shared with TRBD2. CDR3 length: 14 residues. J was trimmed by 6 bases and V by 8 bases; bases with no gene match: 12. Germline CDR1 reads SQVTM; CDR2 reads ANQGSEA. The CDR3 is CSSGRGWMRNEQFF. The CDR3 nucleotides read TGCAGCAGCGGGAGAGGGTGGATGCGCAATGAGCAGTTCTTC.

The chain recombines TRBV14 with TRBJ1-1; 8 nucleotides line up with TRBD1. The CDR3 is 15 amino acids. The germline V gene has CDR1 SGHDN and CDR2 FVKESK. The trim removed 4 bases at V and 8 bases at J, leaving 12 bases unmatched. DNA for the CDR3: TGTGCCAGCAGCCGGGGCCCAGGGGGCGATTCGGAAGCTTTCTTT. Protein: CASSRGPGGDSEAFF.

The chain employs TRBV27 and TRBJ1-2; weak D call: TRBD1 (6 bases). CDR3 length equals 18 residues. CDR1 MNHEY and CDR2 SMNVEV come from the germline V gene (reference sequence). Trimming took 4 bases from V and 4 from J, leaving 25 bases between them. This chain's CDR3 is CASSSHTLQGRASYGYTF. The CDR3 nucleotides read TGTGCCAGCAGTTCCCATACATTACAGGGCCGTGCTTCCTATGGCTACACCTTC.

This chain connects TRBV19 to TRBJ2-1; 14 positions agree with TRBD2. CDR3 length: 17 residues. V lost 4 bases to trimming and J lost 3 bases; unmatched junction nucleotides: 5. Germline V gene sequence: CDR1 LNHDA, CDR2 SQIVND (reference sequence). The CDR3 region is CASSTRLAGGFYNEQFF. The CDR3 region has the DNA TGTGCCAGTAGTACAAGACTAGCGGGGGGGTTCTACAATGAGCAGTTCTTC.

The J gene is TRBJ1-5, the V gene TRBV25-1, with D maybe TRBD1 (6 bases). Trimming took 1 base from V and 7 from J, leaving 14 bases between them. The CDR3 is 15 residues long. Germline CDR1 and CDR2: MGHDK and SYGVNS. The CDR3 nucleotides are TGTGCCAGCAGTGAATCAAGGGCAGGGGACCAGCCCCAGCATTTT. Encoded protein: CASSESRAGDQPQHF.

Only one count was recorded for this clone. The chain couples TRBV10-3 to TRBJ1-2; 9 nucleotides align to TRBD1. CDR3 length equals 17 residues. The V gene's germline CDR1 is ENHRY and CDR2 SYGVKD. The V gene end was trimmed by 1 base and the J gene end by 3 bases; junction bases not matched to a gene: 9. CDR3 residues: CAISELTGGVRYYGYTF. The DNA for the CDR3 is TGTGCCATCAGTGAGTTAACAGGGGGCGTACGGTACTATGGCTACACCTTC.

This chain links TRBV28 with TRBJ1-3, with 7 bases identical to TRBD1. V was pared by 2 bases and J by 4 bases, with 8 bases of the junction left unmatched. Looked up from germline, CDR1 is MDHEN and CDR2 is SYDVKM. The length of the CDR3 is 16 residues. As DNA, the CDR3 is TGTGCCAGCAGTTTAGCCAGGGGGATGGGGGGAAACACCATATATTTT. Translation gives CASSLARGMGGNTIYF.

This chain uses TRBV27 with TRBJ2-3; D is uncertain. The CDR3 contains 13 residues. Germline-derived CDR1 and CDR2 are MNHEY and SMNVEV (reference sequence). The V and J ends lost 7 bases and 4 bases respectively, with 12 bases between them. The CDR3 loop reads CASKGAGADTQYF. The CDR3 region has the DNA TGTGCCAGCAAAGGAGCTGGAGCAGATACGCAGTATTTT.

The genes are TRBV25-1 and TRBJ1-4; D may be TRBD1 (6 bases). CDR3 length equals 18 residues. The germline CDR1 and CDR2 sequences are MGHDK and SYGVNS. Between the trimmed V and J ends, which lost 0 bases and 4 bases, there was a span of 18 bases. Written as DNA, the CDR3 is TGTGCCAGCAGTGAATATTCGCAGGGGCCGGTTTTTAATGAAAAACTGTTTTTT. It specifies CASSEYSQGPVFNEKLFF.

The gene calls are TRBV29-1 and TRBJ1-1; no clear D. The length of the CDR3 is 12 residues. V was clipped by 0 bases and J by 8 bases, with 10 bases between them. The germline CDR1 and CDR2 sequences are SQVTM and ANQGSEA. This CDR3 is CSVEDRQWEAFF. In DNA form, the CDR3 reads TGCAGCGTTGAAGATCGACAATGGGAAGCTTTCTTT.

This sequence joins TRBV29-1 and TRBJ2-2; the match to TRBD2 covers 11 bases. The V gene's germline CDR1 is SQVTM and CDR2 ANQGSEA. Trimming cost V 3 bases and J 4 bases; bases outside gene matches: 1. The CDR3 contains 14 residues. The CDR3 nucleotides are TGCAGCGTTGATACTAGCGGGAGCACCGGGGAGCTGTTTTTT. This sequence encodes CSVDTSGSTGELFF.

Written as DNA, the CDR3 is TGTGCCAGCAGCCCTCCCGGGACCCGGGGGACTACCGGGGAGCTGTTTTTT. As protein: CASSPPGTRGTTGELFF. The chain couples TRBV7-3 to TRBJ2-2, with D maybe TRBD2 (6 bases). Trimming shortened V by 5 bases and J by 5 bases, and 21 bases separated the two germline ends. The CDR3 consists of 17 residues. The germline CDR1 and CDR2 sequences are SGHTA and FQGTGA.

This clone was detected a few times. The CDR3 spells CATSGGTGDTGELFF. As DNA, the CDR3 is TGTGCCACCAGCGGGGGGACAGGGGACACCGGGGAGCTGTTTTTT. The gene calls are TRBV15 and TRBJ2-2; 10 bases agree with TRBD1. Germline assignment: CDR1 LNHNV and CDR2 YYDKDF (reference sequence). There are 15 residues in the CDR3. The V and J ends lost 5 bases and 3 bases, in that order; junction bases with no gene match: 3.

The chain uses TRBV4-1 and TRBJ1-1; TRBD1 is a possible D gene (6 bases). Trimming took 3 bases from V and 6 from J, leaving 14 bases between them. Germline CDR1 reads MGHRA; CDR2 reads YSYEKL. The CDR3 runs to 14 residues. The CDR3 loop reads CASSQGGGDAEAFF. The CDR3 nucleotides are TGCGCCAGCAGCCAGGGAGGGGGTGACGCTGAAGCTTTCTTT.

CDR3 coding DNA: TGTGCCAGCAGCTTCTCGGGGGGCGCGTACGAGCAGTACTTC. The encoded protein is CASSFSGGAYEQYF. The V and J genes are TRBV5-4 and TRBJ2-7; a weak D match, TRBD2 (7 bases). CDR3 length equals 14 residues. The germline V gene encodes CDR1 SGHNT and CDR2 YYREEE (reference sequence). V lost 2 bases and J lost 4, with 13 bases in between.

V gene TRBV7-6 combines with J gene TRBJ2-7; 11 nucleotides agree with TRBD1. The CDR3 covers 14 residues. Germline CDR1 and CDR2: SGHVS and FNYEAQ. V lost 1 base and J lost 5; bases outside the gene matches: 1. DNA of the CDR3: TGTGCCAGCAGCTTAGAGGACAGGGGGCACGAGCAGTACTTC. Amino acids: CASSLEDRGHEQYF.

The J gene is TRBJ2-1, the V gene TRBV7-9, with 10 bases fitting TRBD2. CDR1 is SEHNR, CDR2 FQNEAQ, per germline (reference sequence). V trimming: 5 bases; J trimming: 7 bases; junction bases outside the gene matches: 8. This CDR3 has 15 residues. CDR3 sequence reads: CASSPPSGGRNEQFF. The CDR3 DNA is TGTGCCAGCAGCCCCCCTAGCGGGGGTAGGAATGAGCAGTTCTTC.

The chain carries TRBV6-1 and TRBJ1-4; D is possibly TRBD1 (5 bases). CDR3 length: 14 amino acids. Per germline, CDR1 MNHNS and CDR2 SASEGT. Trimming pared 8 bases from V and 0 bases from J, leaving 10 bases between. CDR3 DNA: TGTGCCAGCCGGGGGGGAGCAACTAATGAAAAACTGTTTTTT. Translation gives CASRGGATNEKLFF.